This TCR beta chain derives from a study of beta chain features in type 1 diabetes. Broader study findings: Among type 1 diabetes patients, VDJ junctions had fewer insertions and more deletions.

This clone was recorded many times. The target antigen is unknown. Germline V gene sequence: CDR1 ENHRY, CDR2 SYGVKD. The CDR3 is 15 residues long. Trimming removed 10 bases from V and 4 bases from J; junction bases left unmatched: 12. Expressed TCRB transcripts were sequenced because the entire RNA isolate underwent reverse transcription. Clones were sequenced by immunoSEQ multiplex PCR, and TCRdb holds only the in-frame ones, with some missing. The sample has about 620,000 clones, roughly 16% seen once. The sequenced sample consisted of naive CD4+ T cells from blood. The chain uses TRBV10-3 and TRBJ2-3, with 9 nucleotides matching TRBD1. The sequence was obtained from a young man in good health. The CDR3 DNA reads TGTGCCACAGCCTCGACAGGGGGTAGCGCAGATACGCAGTATTTT. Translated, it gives CATASTGGSADTQYF.